This entry is about one T cell receptor beta chain. Naive CD4+ cells were CD45RA-selected; the remaining cells were memory. Each cell subset's genomic DNA was divided evenly among several immunoSEQ plates. Data came from immunoSEQ multiplex PCR; TCRdb stores just in-frame clones and leaves some out. There are about 2.4 million clones in the sample; 90% to 95% occur only once, and roughly 0.14% lies in the top ten. The CDR3 sequence is 14 residues long. V was pared by 1 base and J by 3 bases, with 11 bases between. The germline V gene has CDR1 SGHDT and CDR2 YYEEEE. These data originate in a study of shared clonotypes between healthy human individuals. At the level of the study: The study drew on two women and a few men aged 18 to 49 as donors.

This clonotype was obtained from a young man in good health. This rearrangement joins TRBV5-6 to TRBJ2-7; no firm D call. The sample consisted of naive CD4+ T cells sorted from blood. Subset here: CD45RA+ positively selected. Written as DNA, the CDR3 is TGTGCCAGCAGCTTGTACAAGGGCGTCTACGAGCAGTACTTC. As protein: CASSLYKGVYEQYF.